Below are 9 T cell receptor beta chains sequenced from a single sample in a study of post-analysis software for immune sequencing data. Study-wide points: With TRBV5-6, TRBV5-1 and TRBV20-1 included, about five TRBV segments were more frequent in patients than in controls.

Unique molecular identifiers had been added to the TCR beta cDNA libraries. TCRdb re-derived calls from the PCR reads in MiXCR, one entry per CDR3 protein. The data contain some 700,000 distinct CDR3 sequences, roughly three fifths of them singletons. No antigen has been identified for these receptors. The sample consisted of blood. Source of these receptors: a girl aged 2 to 9 with multiple sclerosis.

V usage is TRBV9 and J usage is TRBJ1-2; 8 bases are a match to TRBD1. CDR1 is SGDLS and CDR2 is YYNGEE in the germline V gene. CDR3 length: 15 residues. After removal of 2 bases from V and 4 bases from J, the junction contained 7 bases not matched to a gene. CDR3 nucleotides: TGTGCCAGCAGCGTGAGGACAGGGTCGGGCTATGGCTACACCTTC. This encodes CASSVRTGSGYGYTF.

This chain connects TRBV7-9 to TRBJ1-2; no definite D call. V lost 3 bases to trimming and J lost 0 bases, with 11 bases between them. The CDR3 extends over 15 amino acids. Germline V CDR1 and CDR2: SEHNR, FQNEAQ (reference sequence). The CDR3: CASSFSAPTNYGYTF. CDR3 bases: TGTGCCAGCAGCTTTAGTGCCCCGACTAACTATGGCTACACCTTC.

This clonotype has just one count. The V and J genes are TRBV20-1 and TRBJ2-1, with 13 bases aligning to TRBD2. CDR1 and CDR2 from the germline V gene are DFQATT and SNEGSKA (reference sequence). The CDR3 is 16 amino acids. The J segment lost 5 bases and the V segment lost 6 bases, leaving 10 bases of the junction unmatched. CDR3 amino acids: CSAPTSGGGRDNEQFF. The CDR3 DNA reads as TGCAGTGCACCTACTAGCGGGGGGGGGAGGGACAATGAGCAGTTCTTC.

The count of this clonotype is one. The chain links TRBV15 to TRBJ2-1, with D perhaps matching TRBD2 (7 bases). Trimming took off 4 bases at V and 9 bases at J, with 25 bases between the two ends. From germline, CDR1 is LNHNV and CDR2 YYDKDF (reference sequence). This CDR3 comprises 17 residues. The CDR3 loop is CATSNDQRRGRAPEQFF. The CDR3 nucleotides read TGTGCCACCAGCAACGACCAGAGAAGGGGGAGGGCCCCTGAGCAGTTCTTC.

This rearrangement joins TRBV4-1 to TRBJ1-2; unclear D gene. The CDR3 is made up of 13 amino acids. V lost 1 base to trimming and J lost 8 bases, with 11 bases between them. Per the germline V gene, CDR1 is MGHRA and CDR2 is YSYEKL. CDR3 sequence reads: CASSQVGFLGYTF. CDR3 DNA: TGCGCCAGCAGCCAAGTGGGGTTCCTCGGCTACACCTTC.

The chain recombines TRBV5-6 with TRBJ1-2; possible D gene TRBD1, 5 bases. Trimming removed 0 bases at V and 7 bases at J, with 13 bases between. Germline-derived CDR1 and CDR2 are SGHDT and YYEEEE. The CDR3 is 14 residues long. CDR3 loop: CASSLVKGAGGYTF. In DNA form, the CDR3 reads TGTGCCAGCAGCTTGGTTAAAGGGGCAGGTGGCTACACCTTC.

The V gene is TRBV20-1, the J gene TRBJ2-7; D tentatively reads TRBD1 or TRBD2 (5 bases each). V lost 3 bases, J lost 1 base, and 16 bases lay in between. This CDR3 has 15 residues. Germline V gene data show CDR1 as DFQATT and CDR2 as SNEGSKA (reference sequence). CDR3 coding DNA: TGCAGTGCTAGGCCTGGGACGGATGTTTCCTACGAGCAGTACTTC. It yields the protein CSARPGTDVSYEQYF.

This clonotype was seen more than once but under ten times. The chain carries TRBV29-1 and TRBJ1-2; D is ambiguous. CDR3 length: 11 residues. The germline V gene encodes CDR1 SQVTM and CDR2 ANQGSEA. Trimming removed 4 bases from V and 6 bases from J, with 9 bases in between. The DNA for the CDR3 is TGCAGCGTTGCGGGGAATGATGGCTACACCTTC. Translation gives CSVAGNDGYTF.

The chain is built from TRBV5-6 and TRBJ2-3; D is undetermined. Germline V gene lookup returns CDR1 SGHDT and CDR2 YYEEEE. V dropped 8 bases and J dropped 6 bases, with 13 bases sitting between them. The CDR3 has 12 residues. DNA for the CDR3: TGTGCCAGTGGGTTGGACGGCGATACGCAGTATTTT. Its protein is CASGLDGDTQYF.